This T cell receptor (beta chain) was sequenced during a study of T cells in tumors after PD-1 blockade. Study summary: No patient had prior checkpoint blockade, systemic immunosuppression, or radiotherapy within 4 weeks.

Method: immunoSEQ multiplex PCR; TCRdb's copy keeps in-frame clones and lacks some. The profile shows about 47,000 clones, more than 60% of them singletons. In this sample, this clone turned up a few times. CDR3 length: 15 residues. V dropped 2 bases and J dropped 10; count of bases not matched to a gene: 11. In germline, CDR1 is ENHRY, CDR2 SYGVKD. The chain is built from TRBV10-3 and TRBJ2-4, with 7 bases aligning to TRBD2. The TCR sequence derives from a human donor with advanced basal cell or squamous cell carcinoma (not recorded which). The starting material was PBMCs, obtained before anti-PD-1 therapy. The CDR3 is CAISEGGEGGEIQYF. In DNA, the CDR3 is TGTGCCATCAGTGAGGGCGGGGAGGGCGGAGAGATTCAGTACTTC.